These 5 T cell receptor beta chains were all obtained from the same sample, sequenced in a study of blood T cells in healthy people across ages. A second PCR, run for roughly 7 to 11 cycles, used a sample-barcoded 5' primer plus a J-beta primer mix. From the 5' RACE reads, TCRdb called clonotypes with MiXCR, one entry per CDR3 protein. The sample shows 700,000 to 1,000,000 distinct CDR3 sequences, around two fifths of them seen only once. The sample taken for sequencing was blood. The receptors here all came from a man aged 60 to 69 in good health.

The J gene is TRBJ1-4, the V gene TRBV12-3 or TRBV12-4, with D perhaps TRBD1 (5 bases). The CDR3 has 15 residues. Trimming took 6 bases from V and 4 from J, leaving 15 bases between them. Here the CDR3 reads CASSRTKSLNEKLFF. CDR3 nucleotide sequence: TGTGCCAGCAGCCGGACAAAGTCTCTTAATGAAAAACTGTTTTTT.

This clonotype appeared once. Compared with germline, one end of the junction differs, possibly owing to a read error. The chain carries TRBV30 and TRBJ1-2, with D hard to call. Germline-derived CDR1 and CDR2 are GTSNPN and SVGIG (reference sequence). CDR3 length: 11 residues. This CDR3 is CALSVLYGYTF. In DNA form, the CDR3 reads TGTGCCTTGAGTGTACTCTATGGCTACACCTTC. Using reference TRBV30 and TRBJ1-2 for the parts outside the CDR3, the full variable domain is SQTIHQWPATLVQPVGSPLSLECTVEGTSNPNLYWYRQAAGRGLQLLFYSVGIGQISSEVPQNLSASRPQDRQFILSSKKLLLSDSGFYLCALSVLYGYTFGSGTRLTVV.

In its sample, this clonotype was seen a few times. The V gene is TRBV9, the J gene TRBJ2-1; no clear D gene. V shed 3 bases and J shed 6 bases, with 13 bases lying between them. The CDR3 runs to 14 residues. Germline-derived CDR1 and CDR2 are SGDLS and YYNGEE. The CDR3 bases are TGTGCCAGCAGCGCCCTAGACCTGGGCAATGAGCAGTTCTTC. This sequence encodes CASSALDLGNEQFF.

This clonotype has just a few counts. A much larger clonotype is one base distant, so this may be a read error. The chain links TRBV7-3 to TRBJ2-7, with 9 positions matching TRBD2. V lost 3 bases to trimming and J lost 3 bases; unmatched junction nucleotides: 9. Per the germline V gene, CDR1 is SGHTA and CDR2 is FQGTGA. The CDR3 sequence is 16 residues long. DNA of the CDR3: TGTGCCAGCAGCTTCCGACGCGGGAGGGGGATCTACGAGCAGTACTTC. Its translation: CASSFRRGRGIYEQYF.

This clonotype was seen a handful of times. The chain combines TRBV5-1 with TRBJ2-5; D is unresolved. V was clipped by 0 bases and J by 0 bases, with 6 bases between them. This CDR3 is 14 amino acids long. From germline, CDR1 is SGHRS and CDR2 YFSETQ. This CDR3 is CASSLVPDQETQYF. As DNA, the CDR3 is TGCGCCAGCAGCTTGGTCCCGGACCAAGAGACCCAGTACTTC. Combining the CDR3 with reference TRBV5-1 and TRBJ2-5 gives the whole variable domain KAGVTQTPRYLIKTRGQQVTLSCSPISGHRSVSWYQQTPGQGLQFLFEYFSETQRNKGNFPGRFSGRQFSNSRSEMNVSTLELGDSALYLCASSLVPDQETQYFGPGTRLLVL.